A selection of T cell receptor beta chains follows, all from one sample in a study of blood T cell dynamics during melanoma immunotherapy. Only in-frame clones appear in the TCRdb table, and some are missing; sequencing was by immunoSEQ multiplex PCR. Among roughly 10,000 clones, 70% to 90% were seen once, and the ten largest hold about 4%. The sample consisted of blood, taken from a patient treated with checkpoint blockade. The source of these receptors is a human donor with melanoma. The CDR3 runs from the conserved cysteine through the conserved F or W. Fields, in order: clone size, D gene, J gene, V gene, CDR3 protein, CDR3 DNA. A D gene is named only where the DNA matches it firmly. The size of a clone is reported for some rows only, either as once, few or many, or as a class for expanded clones.

size: -
D: -
J: TRBJ2-3
V: TRBV18
CDR3: CASSPREVTDTQYF
DNA: TGTGCCAGCTCACCTAGGGAAGTAACAGATACGCAGTATTTT

size: once
D: -
J: TRBJ2-7
V: TRBV9
CDR3: CASSVNPGSYEQYF
DNA: TGTGCCAGCAGCGTCAATCCAGGGTCCTACGAGCAGTACTTC

size: -
D: TRBD1
J: TRBJ2-2
V: TRBV6-5
CDR3: CASSWDRSNTGELFF
DNA: TGTGCCAGCAGTTGGGACAGATCTAACACCGGGGAGCTGTTTTTT

size: -
D: -
J: TRBJ2-2
V: TRBV15
CDR3: CATSRGRAATNTGELFF
DNA: TGTGCCACCAGCAGGGGGAGAGCGGCGACGAACACCGGGGAGCTGTTTTTT

size: -
D: -
J: TRBJ1-5
V: TRBV6-6
CDR3: CASSYSGGAGQPQHF
DNA: TGTGCCAGCAGTTACTCAGGAGGGGCCGGTCAGCCCCAGCATTTT

size: -
D: -
J: TRBJ2-5
V: TRBV9
CDR3: CASSVEGAAQETQYF
DNA: TGTGCCAGCAGCGTAGAAGGAGCGGCTCAAGAGACCCAGTACTTC

size: -
D: -
J: TRBJ1-6
V: TRBV4-1
CDR3: CASSQESNSPLHF
DNA: TGCGCCAGCAGCCAAGAAAGCAATTCACCCCTCCACTTT

size: -
D: -
J: TRBJ1-2
V: TRBV11-2
CDR3: CASSGPVVRYGYTF
DNA: TGTGCCAGCAGCGGGCCCGTAGTACGCTATGGCTACACCTTC

size: -
D: -
J: TRBJ2-7
V: TRBV6-1
CDR3: CASSYQVAYEQYF
DNA: TGTGCCAGCAGTTATCAGGTGGCCTACGAGCAGTACTTC

size: -
D: -
J: TRBJ1-4
V: TRBV5-4
CDR3: CASSPNDRSEKLFF
DNA: TGTGCCAGCAGCCCTAATGACAGATCTGAAAAACTGTTTTTT

size: -
D: -
J: TRBJ2-2
V: TRBV5-4
CDR3: CASSFEGTGELFF
DNA: TGTGCCAGCAGCTTCGAGGGGACCGGGGAGCTGTTTTTT

size: -
D: -
J: TRBJ1-1
V: TRBV18
CDR3: CASSPINTEAFF
DNA: TGTGCCAGCTCACCAATCAACACTGAAGCTTTCTTT

size: -
D: TRBD1
J: TRBJ1-5
V: TRBV11-2
CDR3: CASSTYRGGNQPQHF
DNA: TGTGCCAGCAGCACCTACAGGGGAGGTAATCAGCCCCAGCATTTT

size: -
D: -
J: TRBJ2-1
V: TRBV7-9
CDR3: CASSGYGQIGEQFF
DNA: TGTGCCAGCAGCGGGTACGGACAGATCGGTGAGCAGTTCTTC

size: few
D: -
J: TRBJ1-1
V: TRBV5-1
CDR3: CASSSRVGGTEAFF
DNA: TGCGCCAGCAGCAGCAGGGTTGGAGGAACTGAAGCTTTCTTT

size: -
D: -
J: TRBJ2-1
V: TRBV5-1
CDR3: CASSLSPNSYNEQFF
DNA: TGCGCCAGCAGTCTGTCTCCTAACTCCTACAATGAGCAGTTCTTC

size: -
D: TRBD2
J: TRBJ2-1
V: TRBV5-6
CDR3: CASSFPSGVYNEQFF
DNA: TGTGCCAGCAGCTTCCCTAGCGGAGTCTACAATGAGCAGTTCTTC

size: -
D: TRBD1
J: TRBJ1-6
V: TRBV2
CDR3: CASSGGDRRSSPLHF
DNA: TGTGCCAGCAGTGGGGGGGACAGACGGAGTTCACCCCTCCACTTT

size: -
D: -
J: TRBJ2-1
V: TRBV6-7
CDR3: CASSYSPLNEQFF
DNA: TGTGCCAGCAGTTACTCCCCCCTCAATGAGCAGTTCTTC

size: once
D: TRBD1
J: TRBJ2-1
V: TRBV7-9
CDR3: CASSSSGQAYNEQFF
DNA: TGTGCCAGCAGCAGCTCGGGACAGGCCTACAATGAGCAGTTCTTC

size: -
D: -
J: TRBJ2-5
V: TRBV2
CDR3: CASNGDRWKETQYF
DNA: TGTGCCAGCAATGGCGACAGATGGAAAGAGACCCAGTACTTC

size: -
D: -
J: TRBJ2-7
V: TRBV6-1
CDR3: CASSPPRGGGEQYF
DNA: TGTGCCAGCAGTCCCCCAAGGGGTGGCGGCGAGCAGTACTTC

size: -
D: TRBD2
J: TRBJ2-3
V: TRBV27
CDR3: CASSFRTSGISTDTQYF
DNA: TGTGCCAGCAGTTTCCGGACTAGCGGGATAAGCACAGATACGCAGTATTTT

size: -
D: -
J: TRBJ2-4
V: TRBV18
CDR3: CASSPIGGSGSKNIQYF
DNA: TGTGCCAGCTCACCAATAGGGGGGTCCGGATCCAAAAACATTCAGTACTTC

size: -
D: -
J: TRBJ2-3
V: TRBV9
CDR3: CASSVVQGGPLTDTQYF
DNA: TGTGCCAGCAGCGTAGTCCAGGGAGGTCCCCTCACAGATACGCAGTATTTT

size: -
D: TRBD1
J: TRBJ1-4
V: TRBV5-4
CDR3: CASSLRGQGAGGNEKLFF
DNA: TGTGCCAGCAGCTTGCGGGGACAGGGGGCGGGAGGTAATGAAAAACTGTTTTTT

size: -
D: TRBD1
J: TRBJ2-2
V: TRBV18
CDR3: CASSPGQPNTGELFF
DNA: TGTGCCAGCTCACCGGGACAGCCGAACACCGGGGAGCTGTTTTTT

size: -
D: TRBD2
J: TRBJ2-1
V: TRBV6-5
CDR3: CASSLLAGTHNEQFF
DNA: TGTGCCAGCAGCTTACTAGCGGGTACTCACAATGAGCAGTTCTTC

size: -
D: -
J: TRBJ2-7
V: TRBV9
CDR3: CASSPQGGTVSYEQYF
DNA: TGTGCCAGCAGCCCCCAGGGGGGGACGGTCTCCTACGAGCAGTACTTC

size: -
D: TRBD1
J: TRBJ2-5
V: TRBV10-3
CDR3: CAIGTGQETQYF
DNA: TGTGCCATCGGGACAGGGCAAGAGACCCAGTACTTC

size: -
D: -
J: TRBJ2-7
V: TRBV11-1
CDR3: CASSSGRSYEQYF
DNA: TGTGCCAGCAGCTCGGGACGGAGCTACGAGCAGTACTTC

size: once
D: -
J: TRBJ2-1
V: TRBV6-5
CDR3: CASRLQGGVLNEQFF
DNA: TGTGCCAGCAGGCTACAGGGGGGGGTTTTAAATGAGCAGTTCTTC

size: -
D: -
J: TRBJ2-7
V: TRBV5-1
CDR3: CASSWGLGQGTYEQYF
DNA: TGCGCCAGCAGCTGGGGGCTCGGCCAGGGGACCTACGAGCAGTACTTC

size: once
D: TRBD2
J: TRBJ2-3
V: TRBV19
CDR3: CASKGGSFTDTQYF
DNA: TGTGCCAGTAAGGGCGGGAGTTTCACAGATACGCAGTATTTT

size: -
D: -
J: TRBJ1-1
V: TRBV18
CDR3: CASSPFLGPRSTEAFF
DNA: TGTGCCAGCTCACCCTTTTTAGGACCCCGGAGCACTGAAGCTTTCTTT

size: -
D: TRBD1
J: TRBJ1-5
V: TRBV6-1
CDR3: CASRAGQGVKPQHF
DNA: TGTGCCAGCAGGGCGGGACAGGGAGTGAAGCCCCAGCATTTT

size: -
D: -
J: TRBJ2-2
V: TRBV19
CDR3: CASRTQGRTGELFF
DNA: TGTGCCAGTCGAACCCAGGGGCGAACCGGGGAGCTGTTTTTT

size: -
D: TRBD1
J: TRBJ1-1
V: TRBV5-8
CDR3: CASSPGTGGRGNTEAFF
DNA: TGTGCCAGCAGCCCCGGGACAGGGGGGCGGGGGAACACTGAAGCTTTCTTT

size: -
D: TRBD1
J: TRBJ2-7
V: TRBV6-1
CDR3: CASSTYTGGEQYF
DNA: TGTGCCAGCAGTACCTACACAGGGGGCGAGCAGTACTTC

size: -
D: -
J: TRBJ1-1
V: TRBV19
CDR3: CASIAGSGNTEAFF
DNA: TGTGCCAGTATAGCAGGGTCGGGGAACACTGAAGCTTTCTTT

size: once
D: -
J: TRBJ2-5
V: TRBV11-2
CDR3: CASRAPGAGETQYF
DNA: TGTGCCAGCCGTGCCCCGGGGGCTGGGGAGACCCAGTACTTC

size: -
D: -
J: TRBJ1-5
V: TRBV27
CDR3: CASSFRGLSNQPQHF
DNA: TGTGCCAGCAGTTTTAGAGGGTTAAGCAATCAGCCCCAGCATTTT

size: once
D: -
J: TRBJ2-7
V: TRBV2
CDR3: CASSEPFSYEQYF
DNA: TGTGCCAGCAGTGAACCCTTTTCCTACGAGCAGTACTTC

size: -
D: -
J: TRBJ1-3
V: TRBV6-1
CDR3: CASSETGAGNTIYF
DNA: TGTGCCAGCAGTGAAACGGGGGCTGGAAACACCATATATTTT

size: -
D: TRBD1
J: TRBJ2-5
V: TRBV11-2
CDR3: CASSSRTGQETQYF
DNA: TGTGCCAGCAGCTCACGGACAGGGCAGGAGACCCAGTACTTC

size: -
D: -
J: TRBJ2-2
V: TRBV2
CDR3: CASSPVRATGELFF
DNA: TGTGCCAGCAGCCCTGTAAGGGCCACCGGGGAGCTGTTTTTT

size: -
D: -
J: TRBJ1-1
V: TRBV5-6
CDR3: CASSYQRNTEAFF
DNA: TGTGCCAGCAGCTATCAGCGGAACACTGAAGCTTTCTTT

size: -
D: -
J: TRBJ1-3
V: TRBV28
CDR3: CASSHDRRSGDTIYF
DNA: TGTGCCAGCAGCCACGACAGGCGATCTGGGGACACCATATATTTT

size: -
D: TRBD2
J: TRBJ2-1
V: TRBV19
CDR3: CASRVLAGAYNEQFF
DNA: TGTGCCAGTAGGGTTCTAGCGGGTGCCTACAATGAGCAGTTCTTC

size: -
D: -
J: TRBJ2-1
V: TRBV13
CDR3: CASSLYNAGPYNEQFF
DNA: TGTGCCAGCAGCTTATATAACGCGGGACCTTACAATGAGCAGTTCTTC

size: -
D: TRBD2
J: TRBJ2-1
V: TRBV7-2
CDR3: CASSLATSGGYNEQFF
DNA: TGTGCCAGCAGCTTAGCGACTAGCGGGGGATACAATGAGCAGTTCTTC